Listed below are T cell receptor beta chains from one sample, sequenced in a study of CD8+CD57+ T cells in acquired aplastic anemia. TCRdb re-called the reads with MiXCR, one entry per CDR3 protein. The sample lists some 180,000 distinct CDR3 sequences, 55% to 65% occurring once. The source material was sorted CD4+, CD8+, or CD8+CD57+ T cells (not recorded which) from PBMCs. The receptors were gathered from a human donor with aplastic anemia. The CDR3 runs from the conserved cysteine through the conserved F or W. The D gene is left open where the match is weak. Clone sizes are given selectively: once, few, many, or a class where the clone is expanded.

D gene | J gene | V gene | clone size | CDR3 DNA | CDR3 protein
. | TRBJ1-1 | TRBV29-1 | . | TGCAGCGGATCGAACACTGAAGCTTTCTTT | CSGSNTEAFF
. | TRBJ2-5 | TRBV4-1 | . | TGCGCCAGCAGCCAAGGACTAGGACAAGAGACCCAGTACTTC | CASSQGLGQETQYF
. | TRBJ1-1 | TRBV9 | once | TGTGCCAGCAGCGTAGTTTCACAGGCGGACACTGAAGCTTTCTTT | CASSVVSQADTEAFF
TRBD1 | TRBJ2-6 | TRBV19 | . | TGCGCCAGCACCGGACAGGGGGCGGCCGGGGCCAACGTCCTGACTTTC | CASTGQGAAGANVLTF
TRBD1 | TRBJ1-5 | TRBV29-1 | . | TGCGGCGTTGTATTCGGACAGGGGGCTATGAGCAATCAGCCCCAGCATTTT | CGVVFGQGAMSNQPQHF
. | TRBJ1-5 | TRBV7-9 | . | TGTGCCAGCAGCTTGTCTTGGGGGAAAGGGATTAATCAGCCCCAGCATTTT | CASSLSWGKGINQPQHF
. | TRBJ1-2 | TRBV20-1 | . | TGCAGTGCTAGCGGGGTTCAGAGTGGCTACACCTTC | CSASGVQSGYTF
. | TRBJ2-2 | TRBV11-2 | . | TGTGCCAGCAGCCCGCGACTAGGGAACATCGGAGGGGAGCTGTTTTTT | CASSPRLGNIGGELFF
. | TRBJ2-3 | TRBV29-1 | . | TGCAGCGCCGGTGGTACAGATACGCAGTATTTT | CSAGGTDTQYF
. | TRBJ1-6 | TRBV12-3/TRBV12-4 | . | TGTGCCAGCAGTTTTTCAACGGATTATTCACCCCTCCACTTT | CASSFSTDYSPLHF
TRBD2 | TRBJ2-7 | TRBV20-1 | . | TGCAGTGCTCCCCTAGCGGGAGGGCCCTCCGAGCAGTACTTC | CSAPLAGGPSEQYF
. | TRBJ2-7 | TRBV15 | few | TGTGCCACCAGCAGAGTGATGACGGGCGGCTCCTACGAGCAGTACTTC | CATSRVMTGGSYEQYF
. | TRBJ2-3 | TRBV20-1 | . | TGCAGTGCCACACGAGACTTCACAGATACGCAGTATTTT | CSATRDFTDTQYF
. | TRBJ2-5 | TRBV24-1 | . | TGTGCCACCAGTGTCCAATCAGGGACCCAAGAGACCCAGTACTTC | CATSVQSGTQETQYF
. | TRBJ1-1 | TRBV7-9 | . | TGTGCCAGCAGCCCCTTAACAGGGTCGAACACTGAAGCTTTCTTT | CASSPLTGSNTEAFF
TRBD1 | TRBJ1-2 | TRBV12-3/TRBV12-4 | . | TGTGCCAGCAGTTTAGCGGGACAGGGGGCGGGCTACACCTTC | CASSLAGQGAGYTF
. | TRBJ2-7 | TRBV7-2 | few | TGTGCCAGCAGCTTGGATTGGGGGGCTCAGTACGAGCAGTACTTC | CASSLDWGAQYEQYF
. | TRBJ1-6 | TRBV4-1 | many | TGCGCCAGCAGCTTAGGGGGGTCGGGGTCACCCCTCCACTTT | CASSLGGSGSPLHF
TRBD1 | TRBJ1-2 | TRBV10-3 | . | TGTGCCATCAGTGATTGGGCACAGGGGGATGGCTACACCTTC | CAISDWAQGDGYTF
. | TRBJ1-4 | TRBV25-1 | . | TGTGCCAGCAGCCCTGGGGTAGGAGGTGAAAAACTGTTTTTT | CASSPGVGGEKLFF